Given below is one TCR beta chain in context. V lost 4 bases to trimming and J lost 4 bases; unmatched junction nucleotides: 5. CDR1 SGHAT and CDR2 FQNNGV come from the germline V gene. The CDR3 runs to 15 residues. This entry is derived from a study of OX40 agonist ivuxolimab in advanced cancers. The repertoire was sequenced with immunoSEQ multiplex PCR; TCRdb's copy has only in-frame clones and lacks some. The sample consists of 20,000 to 30,000 clones, 86% of them appearing once. This TCR was recovered from an adult with an advanced solid tumor such as melanoma, head and neck, liver or kidney cancer. The chain uses TRBV11-2 and TRBJ2-7; 12 nucleotides match TRBD1. This specimen consisted of CD4+ or CD8+ T cells sorted from blood, obtained in a trial of the OX40 agonist ivuxolimab. This CDR3 reads CASSSGTGGFYEQYF. The DNA of the CDR3 is TGTGCCAGCAGCTCCGGGACAGGGGGCTTTTACGAGCAGTACTTC.